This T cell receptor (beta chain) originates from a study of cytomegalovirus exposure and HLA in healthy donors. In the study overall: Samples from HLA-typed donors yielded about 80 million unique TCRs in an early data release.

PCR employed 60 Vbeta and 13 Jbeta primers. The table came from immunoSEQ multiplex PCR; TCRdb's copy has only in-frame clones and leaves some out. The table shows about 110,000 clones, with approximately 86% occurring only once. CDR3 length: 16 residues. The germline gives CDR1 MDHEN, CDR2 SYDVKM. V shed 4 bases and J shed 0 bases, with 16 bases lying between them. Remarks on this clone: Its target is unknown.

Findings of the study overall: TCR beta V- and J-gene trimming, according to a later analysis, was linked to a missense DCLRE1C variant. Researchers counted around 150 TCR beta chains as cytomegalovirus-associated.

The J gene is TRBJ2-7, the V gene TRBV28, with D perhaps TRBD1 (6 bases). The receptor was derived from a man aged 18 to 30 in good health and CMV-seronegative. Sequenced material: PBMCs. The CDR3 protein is CASSSQMTGPSYEQYF. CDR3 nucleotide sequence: TGTGCCAGCAGTTCCCAAATGACAGGCCCCTCCTACGAGCAGTACTTC.